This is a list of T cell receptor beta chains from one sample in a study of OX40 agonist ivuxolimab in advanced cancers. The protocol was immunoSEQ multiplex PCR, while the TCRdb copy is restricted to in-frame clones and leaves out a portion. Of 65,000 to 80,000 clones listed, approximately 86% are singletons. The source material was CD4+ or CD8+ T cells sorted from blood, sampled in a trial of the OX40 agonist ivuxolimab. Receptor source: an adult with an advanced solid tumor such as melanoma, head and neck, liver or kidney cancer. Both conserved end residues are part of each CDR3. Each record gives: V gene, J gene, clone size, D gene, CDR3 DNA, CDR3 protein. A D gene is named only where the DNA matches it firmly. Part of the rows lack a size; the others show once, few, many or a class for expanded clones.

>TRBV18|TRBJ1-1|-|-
TGTGCCAGCTCGGGGCAGGGATACACTGAAGCTTTCTTT
CASSGQGYTEAFF
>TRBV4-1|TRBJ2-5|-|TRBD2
TGCGCCAGCAGCCAAGAATATTGGGGGTCGCGGGGGTGGCAAGAGACCCAGTACTTC
CASSQEYWGSRGWQETQYF
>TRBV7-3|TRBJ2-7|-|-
TGTGCCAGCAGCTTAACCCAGGGAACCGAGCAGTACTTC
CASSLTQGTEQYF
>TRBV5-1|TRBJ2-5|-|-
TGCGCCAGCAGCTTGGAGGGGAGGCAAGAGACCCAGTACTTC
CASSLEGRQETQYF
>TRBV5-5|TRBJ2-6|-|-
TGTGCCAGCAGGCCCCGACAGAACTCTGGGGCCAACGTCCTGACTTTC
CASRPRQNSGANVLTF
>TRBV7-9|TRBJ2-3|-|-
TGTGCCAGCAGCTTGGCCAGCGGTAACACAGATACGCAGTATTTT
CASSLASGNTDTQYF
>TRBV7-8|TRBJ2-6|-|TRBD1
TGTGCCAGCAGCATGGACAGGGGTTCTGGGGCCAACGTCCTGACTTTC
CASSMDRGSGANVLTF
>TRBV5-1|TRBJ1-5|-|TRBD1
TGCGCCAGCAGCTTGACGACAGGGGGGGATCAGCCCCAGCATTTT
CASSLTTGGDQPQHF
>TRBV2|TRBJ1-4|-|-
TGTGCCAGCAATACTCTTTCGGGAAGGGGTGAAAAACTGTTTTTT
CASNTLSGRGEKLFF
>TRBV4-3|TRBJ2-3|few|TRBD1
TGCGCCAGCAGCCTTCGGACAGGGGGCGGTTTTGGTACGCAGTATTTT
CASSLRTGGGFGTQYF
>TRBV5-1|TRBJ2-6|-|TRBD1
TGCGCCAGCAGCCCTAGGGGACAGGGGGCGACTTCTGGGGCCAACGTCCTGACTTTC
CASSPRGQGATSGANVLTF
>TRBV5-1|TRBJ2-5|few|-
TGCGCCAGCAGCTTGGACTCCCCGCGGGAGACCCAGTACTTC
CASSLDSPRETQYF
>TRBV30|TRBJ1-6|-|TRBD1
TGTGCCTGGAGGGGACAGGGGAAATATAATTCACCCCTCCACTTT
CAWRGQGKYNSPLHF
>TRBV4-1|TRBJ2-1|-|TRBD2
TGCGCCAGCAGCGGACGGACTAGCTGGGCTCCCAATGAGCAGTTCTTC
CASSGRTSWAPNEQFF
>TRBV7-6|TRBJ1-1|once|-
TGTGCCAGCAGCCCGATCCGTGGGGGGGAGATCTTT
CASSPIRGGEIF
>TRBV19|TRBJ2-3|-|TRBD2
TGTGCCAGTAGTGGGGGACTAGCGGGGACTCCTAGCACAGATACGCAGTATTTT
CASSGGLAGTPSTDTQYF
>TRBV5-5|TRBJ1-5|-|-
TGTGCCAGCAGCTTAGGCGGGGGCAGCAATCAGCCCCAGCATTTT
CASSLGGGSNQPQHF
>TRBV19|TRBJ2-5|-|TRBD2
TGTGCCACCGGGGAGCCGGGACTAGCGGCGGAGACCCAGTACTTC
CATGEPGLAAETQYF
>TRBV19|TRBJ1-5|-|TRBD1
TGTGCCAGTAGCGGGACAGGGAATCAGCCCCAGCATTTT
CASSGTGNQPQHF
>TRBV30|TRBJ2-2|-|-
TGTGCCTGGAGTGTACGGATGAACCGGAACACCGGGGAGCTGTTTTTT
CAWSVRMNRNTGELFF
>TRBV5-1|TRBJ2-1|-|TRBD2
TGCGCCAGCAGCTTGGCGACTAGCGGGAGCTCCTACAATGAGCAGTTCTTC
CASSLATSGSSYNEQFF
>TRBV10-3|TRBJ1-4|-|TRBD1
TGTGCCATCAGTGACCCGACAGGGGGAAATGAAAAACTGTTTTTT
CAISDPTGGNEKLFF
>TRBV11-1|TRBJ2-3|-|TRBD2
TGTGCCAGCAGCTTTACGGGGGGGTCAACAGATACGCAGTATTTT
CASSFTGGSTDTQYF
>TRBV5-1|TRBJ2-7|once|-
TGCGCCAGCAGGCCCACTTTGTCGGACAGCTCCTACGAGCAGTACTTC
CASRPTLSDSSYEQYF
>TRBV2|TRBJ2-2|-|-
TGTGCCAGCAGTGACGCGCTTAGGGAGCTGTTTTTT
CASSDALRELFF
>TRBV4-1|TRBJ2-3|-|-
TGCGCCAGCAGCCAGTACAGGGCCCCCACAGATACGCAGTATTTT
CASSQYRAPTDTQYF
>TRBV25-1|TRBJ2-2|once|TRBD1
TGTGCCAGCAGTATACAGGGGCGCAACACCGGGGAGCTGTTTTTT
CASSIQGRNTGELFF
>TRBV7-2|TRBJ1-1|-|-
TGTGCCAGCAGCTCACAGGGAGGAGGCACTGAAGCTTTCTTT
CASSSQGGGTEAFF
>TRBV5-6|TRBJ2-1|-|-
TGTGCCAGCAGCTTGGGGGGTGCGGTGAGCTCCTACAATGAGCAGTTCTTC
CASSLGGAVSSYNEQFF
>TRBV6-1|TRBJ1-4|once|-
TGTGCCAGCAGTGAAGCGCTGTCAGGGGTTGGAAAACTGTTTTTT
CASSEALSGVGKLFF
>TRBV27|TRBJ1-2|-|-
TGTGCCAGCAGTTTATCGATAGGGACGGCCGAGATCTATGGCTACACCTTC
CASSLSIGTAEIYGYTF
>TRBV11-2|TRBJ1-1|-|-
TGTGCCAGCAGCCAGGGGAGGAACACTGAAGCTTTCTTT
CASSQGRNTEAFF
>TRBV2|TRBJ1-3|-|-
TGTGCCAGCAGCCTGACAGGACAGAGCTCTGGAAACACCATATATTTT
CASSLTGQSSGNTIYF
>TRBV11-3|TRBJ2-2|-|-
TGTGCCAGCAGCTTGAGGGGCGCGAACACCGGGGAGCTGTTTTTT
CASSLRGANTGELFF
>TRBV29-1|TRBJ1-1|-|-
TGCAGCGTCGCCCCCGGGACGGCGAACACTGAAGCTTTCTTT
CSVAPGTANTEAFF
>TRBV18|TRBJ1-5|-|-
TGTGCCAGCTCACCCCAGGGGCGAGGGGGCAATCAGCCCCAGCATTTT
CASSPQGRGGNQPQHF
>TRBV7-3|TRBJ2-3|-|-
TGTGCCAGCAGCTCCCAGGAGGATAGCACAGATACGCAGTATTTT
CASSSQEDSTDTQYF
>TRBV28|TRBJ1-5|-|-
TGTGCCAGCAGCAACCATAATATGGGGGCGGAAACTCAGCCCCAGCATTTT
CASSNHNMGAETQPQHF
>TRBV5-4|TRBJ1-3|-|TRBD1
TGTGCCAGCAGCCAGGGGGGCAGGGCTTTTTCTGGAAACACCATATATTTT
CASSQGGRAFSGNTIYF
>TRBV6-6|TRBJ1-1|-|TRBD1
TGTGCCAGCAGGACAGGGCGGAGAAGTACTGAAGCTTTCTTT
CASRTGRRSTEAFF
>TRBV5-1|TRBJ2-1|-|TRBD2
TGCGCCAGCAGCTTGGGACTAGCGGGAGGGAATGAGCAGTTCTTC
CASSLGLAGGNEQFF
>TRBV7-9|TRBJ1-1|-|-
TGTGCCAGCAACCGGAGGATTATGAACACTGAAGCTTTCTTT
CASNRRIMNTEAFF
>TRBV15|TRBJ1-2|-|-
TGTGCCACCAGCAGAGATCAAGGGTATGGCTACACCTTC
CATSRDQGYGYTF
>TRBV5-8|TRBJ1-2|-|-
TGTGCCAGCAGCTTGTGGCGTTCCTATGGCTACACCTTC
CASSLWRSYGYTF
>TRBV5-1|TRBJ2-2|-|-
TGCGCCAGCAGCTTGGGGGTCACAGAGACCGGGGAGCTGTTTTTT
CASSLGVTETGELFF
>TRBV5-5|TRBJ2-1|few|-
TGTGCCAGCAGCTTTAGCAATTACAATGAGCAGTTCTTC
CASSFSNYNEQFF